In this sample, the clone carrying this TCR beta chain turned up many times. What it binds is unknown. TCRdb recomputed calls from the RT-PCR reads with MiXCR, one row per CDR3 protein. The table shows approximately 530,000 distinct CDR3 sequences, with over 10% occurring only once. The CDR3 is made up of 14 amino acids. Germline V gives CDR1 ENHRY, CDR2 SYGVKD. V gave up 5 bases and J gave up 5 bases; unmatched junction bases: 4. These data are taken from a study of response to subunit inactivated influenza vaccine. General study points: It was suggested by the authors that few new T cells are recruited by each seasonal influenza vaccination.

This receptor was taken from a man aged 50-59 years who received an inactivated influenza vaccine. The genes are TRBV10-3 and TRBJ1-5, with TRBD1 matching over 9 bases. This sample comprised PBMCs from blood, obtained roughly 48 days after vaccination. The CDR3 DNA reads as TGTGCCATCAGTACAGGGGGCAGGGATCAGCCCCAGCATTTT. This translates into CAISTGGRDQPQHF.